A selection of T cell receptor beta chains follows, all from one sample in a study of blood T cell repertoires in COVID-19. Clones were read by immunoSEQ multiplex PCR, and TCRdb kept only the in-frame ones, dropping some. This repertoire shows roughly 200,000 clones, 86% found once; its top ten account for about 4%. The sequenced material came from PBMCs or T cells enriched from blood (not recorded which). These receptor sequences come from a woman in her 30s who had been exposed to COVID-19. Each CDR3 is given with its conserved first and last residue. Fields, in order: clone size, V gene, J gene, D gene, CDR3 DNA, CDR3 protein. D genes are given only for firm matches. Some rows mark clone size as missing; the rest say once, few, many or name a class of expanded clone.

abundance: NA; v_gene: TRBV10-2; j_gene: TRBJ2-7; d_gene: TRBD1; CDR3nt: TGCGCCAGCAGTGAGGGCGGGACAGGGGGCGAGTACGAGCAGTACTTC; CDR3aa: CASSEGGTGGEYEQYF
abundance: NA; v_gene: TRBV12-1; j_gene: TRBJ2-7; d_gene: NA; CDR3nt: TGTGCCAGCAGCTTTAGATGGGCGATCTCCTACGAGCAGTACTTC; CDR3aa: CASSFRWAISYEQYF
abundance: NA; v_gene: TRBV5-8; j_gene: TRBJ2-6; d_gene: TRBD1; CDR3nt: TGTGCCAGCAGCTTGTTCTCCGGGACAGGGGGCTCTGGGGCCAACGTCCTGACTTTC; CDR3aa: CASSLFSGTGGSGANVLTF
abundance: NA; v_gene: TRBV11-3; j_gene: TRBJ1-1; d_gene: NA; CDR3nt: TGTGCCAGCGGCCCCGAAACAGAATACACTGAAGCTTTCTTT; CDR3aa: CASGPETEYTEAFF
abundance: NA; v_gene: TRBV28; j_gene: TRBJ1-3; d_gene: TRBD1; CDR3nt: TGTGCCAGCAGCCCCCCCCACAGGGGCGAAGGAAACACCATATATTTT; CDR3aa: CASSPPHRGEGNTIYF
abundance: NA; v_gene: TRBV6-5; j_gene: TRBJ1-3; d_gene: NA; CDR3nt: TGTGCCAGCGCCCGGGGAAACTCTGGAAACACCATATATTTT; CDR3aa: CASARGNSGNTIYF
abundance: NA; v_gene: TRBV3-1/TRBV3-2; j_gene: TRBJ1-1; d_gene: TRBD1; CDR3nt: TGTGCCAGCAGCCAACAGGGGGCCACTGAAGCTTTCTTT; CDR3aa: CASSQQGATEAFF
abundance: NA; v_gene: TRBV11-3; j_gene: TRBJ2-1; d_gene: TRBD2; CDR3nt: TGTGCCAGCAGCTTAGCCCAGCGGGGGTTCGATGAGCAGTTCTTC; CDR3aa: CASSLAQRGFDEQFF
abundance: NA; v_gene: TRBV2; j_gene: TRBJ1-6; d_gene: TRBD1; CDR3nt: TGTGCCAGCAGTGTGGACAGGGTGGATTCACCCCTCCACTTT; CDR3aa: CASSVDRVDSPLHF
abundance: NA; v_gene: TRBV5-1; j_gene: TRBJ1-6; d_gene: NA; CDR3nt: TGCGCCAGCAGCCCAGACGCACTAGGTAATTCACCCCTCCACTTT; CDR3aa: CASSPDALGNSPLHF
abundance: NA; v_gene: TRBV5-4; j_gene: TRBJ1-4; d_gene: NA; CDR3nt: TGTGCCAGCAGCTTGCAAGGGGCGATAAAGGAAAAACTGTTTTTT; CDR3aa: CASSLQGAIKEKLFF
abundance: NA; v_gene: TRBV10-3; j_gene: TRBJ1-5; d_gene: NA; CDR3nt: TGTGCCATCAGTTCTGTCACAGGGAGTAGTCAGCCCCAGCATTTT; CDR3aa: CAISSVTGSSQPQHF
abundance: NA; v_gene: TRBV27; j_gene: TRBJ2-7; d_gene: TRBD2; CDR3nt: TGTGCCAGCAGTTTCACTAGCGGGGGGCCCCCGGCCTACTACGAGCAGTACTTC; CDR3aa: CASSFTSGGPPAYYEQYF
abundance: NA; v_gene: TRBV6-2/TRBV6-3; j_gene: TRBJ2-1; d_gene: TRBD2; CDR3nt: TGTGCCAGCAGTTTCTATACTAGCGGGGGGGGCTATGAGCAGTTCTTC; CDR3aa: CASSFYTSGGGYEQFF
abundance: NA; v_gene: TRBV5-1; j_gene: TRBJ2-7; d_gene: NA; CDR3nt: TGCGCCAGCAGCTTGCCCCCGGACAGCCCTCGGGAGCAGTACTTC; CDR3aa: CASSLPPDSPREQYF
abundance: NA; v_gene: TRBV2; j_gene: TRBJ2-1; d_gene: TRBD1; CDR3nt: TGTGCCAGCAGGGAACAATCGACAGGGAGTTCGGGTGAGCAGTTCTTC; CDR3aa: CASREQSTGSSGEQFF
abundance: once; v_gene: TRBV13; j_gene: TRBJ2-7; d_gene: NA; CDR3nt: TGTGCCAGCAGCCCCCACAGGAGAGCCTACGAGCAGTACTTC; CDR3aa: CASSPHRRAYEQYF
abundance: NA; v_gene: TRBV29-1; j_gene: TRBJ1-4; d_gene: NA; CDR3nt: TGCAGCGTTGACAGTTTGACTAATGAAAAACTGTTTTTT; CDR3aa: CSVDSLTNEKLFF
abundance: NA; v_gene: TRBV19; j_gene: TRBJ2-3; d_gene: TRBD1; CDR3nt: TGTGCCAGTGCCCCACAGGGGGAAGATACGCAGTATTTT; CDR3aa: CASAPQGEDTQYF
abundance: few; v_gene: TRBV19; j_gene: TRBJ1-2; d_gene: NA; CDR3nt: TGTGCCAGTAGTCAGGGATTCGGATTTAACTATGGCTACACCTTC; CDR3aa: CASSQGFGFNYGYTF
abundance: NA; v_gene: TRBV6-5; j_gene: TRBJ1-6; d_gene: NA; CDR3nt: TGTGCCACCAACATCGGGACATCTAATTCACCCCTCCACTTT; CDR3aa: CATNIGTSNSPLHF
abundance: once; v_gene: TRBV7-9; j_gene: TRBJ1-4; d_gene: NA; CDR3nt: TGTGCCAGCAGCTTAGCTGGCGGTGAAAAACTGTTTTTT; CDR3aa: CASSLAGGEKLFF
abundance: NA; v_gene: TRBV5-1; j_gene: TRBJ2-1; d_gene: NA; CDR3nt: TGCGCCAGCAGCTGGTGGGGCCAGGGCAATGAGCAGTTCTTC; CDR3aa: CASSWWGQGNEQFF
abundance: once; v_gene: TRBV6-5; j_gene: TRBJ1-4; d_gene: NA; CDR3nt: TGTGCCAGCAGTCAGGGGTTAACTAATGAAAAACTGTTTTTT; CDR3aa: CASSQGLTNEKLFF
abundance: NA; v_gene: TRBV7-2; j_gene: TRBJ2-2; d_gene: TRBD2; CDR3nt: TGTGCCAGCAGCTTAGGCCTGGCGGGGGGGCCTACCGGGGAGCTGTTTTTT; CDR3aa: CASSLGLAGGPTGELFF
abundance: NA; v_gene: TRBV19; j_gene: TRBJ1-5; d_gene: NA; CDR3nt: TGTGCCAGTAGTATAGTTGGAGGGGTCAATCAGCCCCAGCATTTT; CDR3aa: CASSIVGGVNQPQHF
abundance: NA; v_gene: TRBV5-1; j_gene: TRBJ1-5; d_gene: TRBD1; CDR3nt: TGCGCCAGCAGCGCGACAGGGCTCAATCAGCCCCAGCATTTT; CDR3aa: CASSATGLNQPQHF
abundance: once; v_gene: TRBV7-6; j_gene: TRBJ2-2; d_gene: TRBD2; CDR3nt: TGTGCCAGCAGCGCCTTTTCTAGCGGGGTGAACACCGGGGAGCTGTTTTTT; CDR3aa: CASSAFSSGVNTGELFF
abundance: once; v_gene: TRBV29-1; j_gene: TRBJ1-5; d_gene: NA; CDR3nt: TGCAGCGTTGCTGGGGGAGGGAGTCAGCCCCAGCATTTT; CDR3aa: CSVAGGGSQPQHF
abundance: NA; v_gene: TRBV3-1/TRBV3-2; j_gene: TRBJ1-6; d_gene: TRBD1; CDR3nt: TGTGCCAGCAGCCTCAGGGGGCTAAGAGATAATTCACCCCTCCACTTT; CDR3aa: CASSLRGLRDNSPLHF
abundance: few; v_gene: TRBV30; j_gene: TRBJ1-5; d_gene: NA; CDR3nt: TGTGCCTGGAGCCCGGGGGGAACCAATCAGCCCCAGCATTTT; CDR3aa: CAWSPGGTNQPQHF
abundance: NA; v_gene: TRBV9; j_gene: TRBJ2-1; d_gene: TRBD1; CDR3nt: TGTGCCAGCAGCCCCTGGACAGGGTCCTACAATGAGCAGTTCTTC; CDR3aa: CASSPWTGSYNEQFF
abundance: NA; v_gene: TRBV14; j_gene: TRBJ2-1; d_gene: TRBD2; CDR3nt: TGTGCCAGCAGTGAGACCGGGACTAGCGTCCACAATGAGCAGTTCTTC; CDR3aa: CASSETGTSVHNEQFF
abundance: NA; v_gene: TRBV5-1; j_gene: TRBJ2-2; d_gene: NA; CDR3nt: TGCGCCAGCAGCTGGGTCGGGTTCGACACCGGGGAGCTGTTTTTT; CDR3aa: CASSWVGFDTGELFF
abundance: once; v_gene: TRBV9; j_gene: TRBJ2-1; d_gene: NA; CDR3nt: TGTGCCAGCAGCGCAACCGGGACTCCCGGGGGTAATGAGCAGTTCTTC; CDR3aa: CASSATGTPGGNEQFF
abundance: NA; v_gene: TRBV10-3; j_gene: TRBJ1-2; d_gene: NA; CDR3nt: TGTGCCATCAGTTCAAATAACTATGGCTACACCTTC; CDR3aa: CAISSNNYGYTF